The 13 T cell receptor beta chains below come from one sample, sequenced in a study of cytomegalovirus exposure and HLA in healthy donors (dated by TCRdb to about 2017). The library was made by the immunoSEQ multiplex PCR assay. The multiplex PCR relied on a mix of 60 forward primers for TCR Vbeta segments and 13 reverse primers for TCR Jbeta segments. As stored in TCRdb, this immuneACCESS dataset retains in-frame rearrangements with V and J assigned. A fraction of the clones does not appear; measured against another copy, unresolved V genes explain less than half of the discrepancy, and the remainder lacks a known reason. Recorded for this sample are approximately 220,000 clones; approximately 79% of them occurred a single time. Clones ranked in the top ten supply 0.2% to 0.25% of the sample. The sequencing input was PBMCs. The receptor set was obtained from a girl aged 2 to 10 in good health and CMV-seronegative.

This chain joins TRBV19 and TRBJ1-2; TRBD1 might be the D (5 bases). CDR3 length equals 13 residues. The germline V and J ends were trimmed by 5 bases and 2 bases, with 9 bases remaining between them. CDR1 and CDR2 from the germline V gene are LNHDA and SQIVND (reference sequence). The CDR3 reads CASSARQNYGYTF. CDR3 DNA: TGTGCCAGTAGTGCGCGACAGAACTATGGCTACACCTTC. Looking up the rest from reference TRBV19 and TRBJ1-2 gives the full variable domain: DGGITQSPKYLFRKEGQNVTLSCEQNLNHDAMYWYRQDPGQGLRLIYYSQIVNDFQKGDIAEGYSVSREKKESFPLTVTSAQKNPTAFYLCASSARQNYGYTFGSGTRLTVV.

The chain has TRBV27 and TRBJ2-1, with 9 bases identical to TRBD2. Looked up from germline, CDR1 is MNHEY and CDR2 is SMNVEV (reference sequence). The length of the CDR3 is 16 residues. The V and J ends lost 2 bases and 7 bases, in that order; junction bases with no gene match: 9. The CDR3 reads CASSLLLAGWGNEQFF. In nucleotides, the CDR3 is TGTGCCAGCAGTTTACTTCTAGCGGGATGGGGGAATGAGCAGTTCTTC.

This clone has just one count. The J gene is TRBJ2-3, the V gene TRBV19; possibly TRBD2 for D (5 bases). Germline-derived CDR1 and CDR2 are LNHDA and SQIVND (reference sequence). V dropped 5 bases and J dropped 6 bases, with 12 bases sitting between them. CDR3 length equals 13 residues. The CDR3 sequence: CASSFGIGDTQYF. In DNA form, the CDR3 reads TGTGCCAGTAGTTTCGGGATTGGGGATACGCAGTATTTT.

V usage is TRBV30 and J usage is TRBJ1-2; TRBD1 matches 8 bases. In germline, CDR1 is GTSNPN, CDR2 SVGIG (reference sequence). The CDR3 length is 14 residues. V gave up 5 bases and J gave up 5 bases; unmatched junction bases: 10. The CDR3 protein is CAWQPGGARYGYTF. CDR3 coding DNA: TGTGCCTGGCAACCAGGGGGCGCGAGGTATGGCTACACCTTC.

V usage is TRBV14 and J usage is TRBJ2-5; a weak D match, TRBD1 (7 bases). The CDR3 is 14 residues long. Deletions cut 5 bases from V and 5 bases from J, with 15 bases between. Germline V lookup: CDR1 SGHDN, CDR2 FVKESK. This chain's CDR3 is CASSSRTGGETQYF. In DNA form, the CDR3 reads TGTGCCAGCAGCTCCCGGACAGGAGGGGAGACCCAGTACTTC. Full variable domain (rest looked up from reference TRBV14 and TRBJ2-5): EAGVTQFPSHSVIEKGQTVTLRCDPISGHDNLYWYRRVMGKEIKFLLHFVKESKQDESGMPNNRFLAERTGGTYSTLKVQPAELEDSGVYFCASSSRTGGETQYFGPGTRLLVL.

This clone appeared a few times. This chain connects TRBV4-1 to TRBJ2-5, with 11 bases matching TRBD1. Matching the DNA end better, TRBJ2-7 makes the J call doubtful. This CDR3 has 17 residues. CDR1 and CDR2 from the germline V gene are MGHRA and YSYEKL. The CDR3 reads CASSQRLPGQGVYEQYF. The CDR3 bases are TGCGCCAGCAGCCAACGCCTTCCGGGACAGGGGGTCTACGAGCAGTACTTC.

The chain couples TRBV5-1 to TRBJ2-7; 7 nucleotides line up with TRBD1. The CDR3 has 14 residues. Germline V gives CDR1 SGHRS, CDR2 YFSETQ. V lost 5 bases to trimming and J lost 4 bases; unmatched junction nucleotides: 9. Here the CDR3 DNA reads TGCGCCAGCAGACTTGGACAGGACGGGTACGAGCAGTACTTC. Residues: CASRLGQDGYEQYF.

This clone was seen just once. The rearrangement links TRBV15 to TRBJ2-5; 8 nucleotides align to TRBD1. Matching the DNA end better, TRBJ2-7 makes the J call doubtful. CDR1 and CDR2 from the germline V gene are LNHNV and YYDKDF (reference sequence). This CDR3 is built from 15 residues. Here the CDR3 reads CATSRDRTGSYEQYF. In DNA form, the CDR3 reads TGTGCCACCAGCAGAGATAGGACAGGGTCCTACGAGCAGTACTTC.

For the CDR3, the DNA is TGTGCCAGCAGCCCCGGACTAGTCGGGAGGGGTCAAGAGACCCAGTACTTC. Translation gives CASSPGLVGRGQETQYF. The chain couples TRBV7-2 to TRBJ2-5; TRBD2 aligns across 8 bases. The V gene's germline CDR1 is SGHTA and CDR2 FQGNSA. The CDR3 is made up of 17 amino acids. J gave up 2 bases and V 5 bases, and 13 bases lay outside the gene matches.

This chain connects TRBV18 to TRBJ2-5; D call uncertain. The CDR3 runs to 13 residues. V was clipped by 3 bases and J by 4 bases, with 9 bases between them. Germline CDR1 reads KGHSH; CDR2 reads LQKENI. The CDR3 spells CASSPRSGETQYF. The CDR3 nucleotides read TGTGCCAGCTCACCTAGGTCGGGAGAGACCCAGTACTTC.

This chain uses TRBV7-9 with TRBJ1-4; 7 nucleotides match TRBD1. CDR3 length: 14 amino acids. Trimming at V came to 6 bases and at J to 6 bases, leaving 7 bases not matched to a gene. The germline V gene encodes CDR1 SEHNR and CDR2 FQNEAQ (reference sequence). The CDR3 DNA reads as TGTGCCAGCAGTCCCGACAGGGTCCATGAAAAACTGTTTTTT. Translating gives CASSPDRVHEKLFF.

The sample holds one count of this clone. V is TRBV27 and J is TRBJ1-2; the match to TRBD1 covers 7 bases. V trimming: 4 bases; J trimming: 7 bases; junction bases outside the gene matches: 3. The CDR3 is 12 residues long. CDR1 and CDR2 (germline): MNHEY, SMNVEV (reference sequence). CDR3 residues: CASSSRQGGYTF. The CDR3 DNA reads TGTGCCAGCAGTTCCCGACAGGGTGGCTACACCTTC.

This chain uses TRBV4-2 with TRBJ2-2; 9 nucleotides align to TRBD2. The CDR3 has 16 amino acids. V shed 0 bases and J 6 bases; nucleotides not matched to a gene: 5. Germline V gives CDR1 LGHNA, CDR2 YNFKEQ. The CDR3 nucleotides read TGTGCCAGCAGCCAAGAATTGGGCGGGAGGGCCGGGGAGCTGTTTTTT. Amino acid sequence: CASSQELGGRAGELFF.